A single sample gave rise to the 22 T cell receptor beta chains below, sequenced in a study of PD-1 blockade in classical Hodgkin lymphoma (dated by TCRdb to about 2020). The time point label on this specimen signifies: cycle 2 day 1 (C2D1) of nivolumab. Every trial patient had relapsed following autologous stem cell transplantation, and prior brentuximab vedotin exposure was what differed among cohorts A, B and C. Library preparation used the immunoSEQ multiplex PCR assay. TCRdb stores this immuneACCESS table with in-frame sequences only. Part of the clones is absent; in the studies checked, under half of the shortfall reflects unresolved V genes, and no reason is known for the rest. The sample table shows roughly 25,000 clones, and roughly 68% are seen once. The ten largest clones add up to roughly 10% of the sample. Sequenced material: peripheral blood mononuclear cells (PBMCs), taken before the second cycle of nivolumab. All receptors derive from a human donor with classical Hodgkin lymphoma.

The rearrangement joins TRBV6-5 to TRBJ1-6, with 10 positions matching TRBD1. CDR3 length equals 15 residues. Germline V gene lookup returns CDR1 MNHEY and CDR2 SVGAGI. The J segment lost 6 bases and the V segment lost 4 bases, leaving 3 bases of the junction unmatched. The CDR3 DNA follows: TGTGCCAGCAGTTGGGGACAGGGGTTTAATTCACCCCTCCACTTT. Amino acid sequence: CASSWGQGFNSPLHF.

The V and J genes are TRBV10-3 and TRBJ1-2, with 8 bases matching TRBD1. The ends lost 6 bases at V and 7 bases at J; junction bases unmatched: 10. The CDR3 totals 14 residues. The germline gives CDR1 ENHRY, CDR2 SYGVKD. CDR3 nucleotides: TGTGCCATCAGAGTTACAGGGGGTGGATTTGGCTACACCTTC. It translates to CAIRVTGGGFGYTF.

This chain joins TRBV2 and TRBJ2-2; D may be TRBD2 (5 bases). CDR3 length: 14 residues. The germline CDR1 and CDR2 sequences are SNHLY and FYNNEI. The V end was cut by 4 bases, the J end by 7 bases, with 13 bases between. The CDR3 sequence is CASSGSGMDGELFF. In DNA form, the CDR3 reads TGTGCCAGCAGTGGATCGGGGATGGACGGGGAGCTGTTTTTT.

This clone was seen only a few times. J is TRBJ2-5 and V is TRBV7-9, with D tentatively TRBD2 (5 bases). V shed 5 bases and J shed 9 bases, with 16 bases lying between them. CDR3 size: 13 residues. CDR1 and CDR2 (germline): SEHNR, FQNEAQ (reference sequence). CDR3: CASSTGVLRAQYF. The CDR3, as DNA: TGTGCCAGCAGCACCGGGGTCCTCCGGGCCCAGTACTTC.

As concerns this clone: At one end the junction does not follow the germline gene, possibly because of a read error. The CDR3 nucleotides are TGTGCCATCACTCCGATTCCCGGGACAGGGGGTCTCTTC. Translated, it gives CAITPIPGTGGLF. The chain carries TRBV10-3 and TRBJ2-1, with TRBD1 identical over 11 bases. The CDR3 is 13 amino acids. From germline, CDR1 is ENHRY and CDR2 SYGVKD.

Only a few counts were recorded for this clone. V and J are TRBV4-2 and TRBJ2-3; TRBD1 is a possible D gene (6 bases). Germline loops: CDR1 LGHNA, CDR2 YNFKEQ. V lost 4 bases and J lost 0, with 11 bases in between. The CDR3 sequence is 15 residues long. The CDR3 coding sequence is TGTGCCAGCAGCCCCGGACAGCCTAGCACAGATACGCAGTATTTT. It translates to CASSPGQPSTDTQYF.

There are a few counts of this clone. The V and J genes are TRBV6-6 and TRBJ2-2, with 9 bases lining up with TRBD1. Germline values: CDR1 MNHNY, CDR2 SVGAGI (reference sequence). Trimming took 6 bases from V and 6 from J; bases not matched to a gene: 8. The CDR3 is 15 residues long. The CDR3 here is CASSHPGQGAGELFF. In nucleotides, the CDR3 is TGTGCCAGCAGCCACCCGGGACAGGGCGCCGGGGAGCTGTTTTTT.

The chain combines TRBV5-1 with TRBJ2-3; D may be TRBD2 (5 bases). The CDR3 contains 17 residues. The V gene's germline CDR1 is SGHRS and CDR2 YFSETQ. V lost 2 bases to trimming and J lost 0 bases, with 16 bases between them. Here the CDR3 reads CASSFDPDWTSTDTQYF. DNA of the CDR3: TGCGCCAGCAGCTTCGACCCCGACTGGACTAGCACAGATACGCAGTATTTT. Together with reference TRBV5-1 and TRBJ2-3, the CDR3 gives the full variable domain: KAGVTQTPRYLIKTRGQQVTLSCSPISGHRSVSWYQQTPGQGLQFLFEYFSETQRNKGNFPGRFSGRQFSNSRSEMNVSTLELGDSALYLCASSFDPDWTSTDTQYFGPGTRLTVL.

The rearrangement uses TRBV7-2 and TRBJ2-3; maybe TRBD1 (6 bases). The V gene lost 6 bases and the J gene lost 2 bases, with 12 bases spanning the gap. CDR3 length: 14 amino acids. Germline CDR1 is SGHTA and CDR2 is FQGNSA. The CDR3 reads CASRKGQITDTQYF. The CDR3 nucleotides are TGTGCCAGCAGGAAAGGACAGATCACAGATACGCAGTATTTT.

The chain couples TRBV28 to TRBJ2-2, with TRBD2 as a possible D gene (5 bases). The CDR3 is 15 amino acids. Germline loops: CDR1 MDHEN, CDR2 SYDVKM. The V gene lost 1 base and the J gene lost 7 bases, with 13 bases spanning the gap. CDR3 coding DNA: TGTGCCAGCAGTTTATTCCCGGGAAGTGGCGGGGAGCTGTTTTTT. Translated, it gives CASSLFPGSGGELFF.

This CDR3 reads CASSVRRAGLAGGLRNTGELFF. The CDR3 region has the DNA TGTGCCAGCAGCGTCCGGAGAGCGGGACTAGCGGGAGGGCTGAGGAACACCGGGGAGCTGTTTTTT. This chain joins TRBV7-3 and TRBJ2-2; 16 bases agree with TRBD2. V trimming: 5 bases; J trimming: 1 base; junction bases outside the gene matches: 16. The germline V gene encodes CDR1 SGHTA and CDR2 FQGTGA. CDR3 length: 22 residues.

This clone has only one observation. J is TRBJ2-5 and V is TRBV6-4; 9 bases are shared with TRBD2. Trimming cost V 2 bases and J 5 bases; bases outside gene matches: 9. The germline CDR1 and CDR2 sequences are MRHNA and SNTAGT. The CDR3 contains 16 residues. The CDR3 sequence: CASSDKGGGAKETQYF. The CDR3, as DNA: TGTGCCAGCAGTGACAAGGGCGGGGGGGCGAAGGAGACCCAGTACTTC.

The chain is built from TRBV5-1 and TRBJ2-5; 11 positions agree with TRBD1. Germline V gene sequence: CDR1 SGHRS, CDR2 YFSETQ. The CDR3 contains 18 residues. Trimming took 4 bases from V and 4 from J; bases not matched to a gene: 15. The CDR3 DNA reads as TGCGCCAGCAGCCCGGGTCGCCGGGGACAGGGGGTAGGAGAGACCCAGTACTTC. Protein: CASSPGRRGQGVGETQYF.

This clone has more than one count but fewer than ten. This chain joins TRBV5-1 and TRBJ2-7; tentative D call: TRBD2 (6 bases). The ends were cut back, 6 bases at V and 2 bases at J, with 18 bases in the middle. The CDR3 has 15 residues. Germline CDR1 and CDR2: SGHRS and YFSETQ. CDR3 region: CASNYGGDGTYEQYF. In nucleotides, the CDR3 is TGCGCCAGCAACTATGGAGGGGATGGGACCTACGAGCAGTACTTC.

CDR3 nucleotides: TGCGCCAGCAGCTTGGGTGCTAGCGGGGGCCTCCGGGAGACCCAGTACTTC. It codes for CASSLGASGGLRETQYF. The gene calls are TRBV5-1 and TRBJ2-5; 10 bases align to TRBD2. V was pared by 0 bases and J by 5 bases, with 10 bases of the junction left unmatched. The CDR3 is 17 residues long. Germline V lookup: CDR1 SGHRS, CDR2 YFSETQ.

The genes are TRBV10-3 and TRBJ2-3, with 15 positions matching TRBD2. Per germline, CDR1 ENHRY and CDR2 SYGVKD. This CDR3 has 18 residues. The V gene end was trimmed by 2 bases and the J gene end by 0 bases; junction bases not matched to a gene: 3. The CDR3 DNA is TGTGCCATCAGTGAGGGGACTAGCGGGGGGTCTAGCACAGATACGCAGTATTTT. Protein: CAISEGTSGGSSTDTQYF.

On this clone: The junction and the germline gene differ at one end; a read error may be behind it. This chain uses TRBV10-3 with TRBJ2-5; possibly TRBD1 or TRBD2 for D (5 bases each). The DNA end is more similar to TRBJ2-7, so the J call may be wrong. Germline lookup yields CDR1 ENHRY and CDR2 SYGVKD. The CDR3 runs to 14 residues. The DNA of the CDR3 is TGTGCCACCAGTGAGGCCGGGACGATCTACGAGCAGTACTTC. This gives the protein CATSEAGTIYEQYF.

V gene TRBV19 combines with J gene TRBJ1-5; unclear D gene. The germline V gene encodes CDR1 LNHDA and CDR2 SQIVND (reference sequence). The V end lost 0 bases, the J end lost 9 bases, and 12 bases lay between the germline ends. CDR3 length: 14 residues. The CDR3 protein is CASSIDHGRTPQHF. The CDR3 DNA is TGTGCCAGTAGTATAGATCACGGGCGTACGCCCCAGCATTTT. The full variable domain, rest sourced from reference TRBV19 and TRBJ1-5, is DGGITQSPKYLFRKEGQNVTLSCEQNLNHDAMYWYRQDPGQGLRLIYYSQIVNDFQKGDIAEGYSVSREKKESFPLTVTSAQKNPTAFYLCASSIDHGRTPQHFGDGTRLSIL.

The sample holds a few counts of this clone. Different DNA sequences within this sample yield the same CDR3. The rearrangement joins TRBV6-5 to TRBJ1-2; D perhaps matches TRBD1 (5 bases). The CDR3 consists of 14 residues. Germline V gene sequence: CDR1 MNHEY, CDR2 SVGAGI. V was pared by 2 bases and J by 2 bases, with 9 bases between. The CDR3 sequence: CASSYGGLNYGYTF. CDR3 coding DNA: TGTGCCAGCAGTTACGGGGGGTTGAACTATGGCTACACCTTC.

This clone has more than one count but fewer than ten. This chain uses TRBV7-2 with TRBJ2-2, with TRBD2 matching 11 bases. The CDR3 contains 16 residues. The V segment lost 4 bases and the J segment 6 bases; nucleotides outside the gene matches: 7. From germline, CDR1 is SGHTA and CDR2 FQGNSA. The chain's CDR3 is CASSSIAGGPAGELFF. As DNA, the CDR3 is TGTGCCAGCAGCTCAATAGCGGGAGGGCCGGCCGGGGAGCTGTTTTTT.

The V call is TRBV7-8, the J call TRBJ2-7, with D unresolved. Germline loops: CDR1 SGHVS, CDR2 FQNEAQ. The V end lost 8 bases, the J end lost 0 bases, and 8 bases lay between the germline ends. CDR3 length equals 12 residues. CDR3 sequence reads: CASSHLSYEQYF. Written as DNA, the CDR3 is TGTGCCAGCTCGCACCTCTCCTACGAGCAGTACTTC.

This sequence joins TRBV2 and TRBJ2-5, with D perhaps TRBD2 (7 bases). This CDR3 is 15 amino acids long. Germline CDR1 and CDR2: SNHLY and FYNNEI. V was clipped by 7 bases and J by 5 bases, with 20 bases between them. The CDR3 region is CASTGEGGAGETQYF. The CDR3 nucleotides are TGTGCCAGCACCGGAGAGGGGGGGGCCGGCGAGACCCAGTACTTC.